The rows below give T cell receptor beta chains drawn from one sample of a study of shared clonotypes between healthy human individuals. The repertoire was sequenced with immunoSEQ multiplex PCR; TCRdb's copy has only in-frame clones and lacks some. The sample has 600,000 to 750,000 clones, over 55% seen once. Sequencing used memory CD4+ T cells sorted from blood. The receptors were sampled from a woman under 40 in good health. Each CDR3 is given with its conserved first and last residue. Fields, in order: D gene, clone size, J gene, V gene, CDR3 protein, CDR3 DNA. The D gene is left open where the match is weak. Size values are once, few and many counts, or a class for expanded clones, and some rows have none.

TRBD2 | . | TRBJ2-1 | TRBV9 | CASSAGLAEYNEQFF | TGTGCCAGCAGCGCCGGACTAGCGGAATACAATGAGCAGTTCTTC
. | . | TRBJ2-5 | TRBV6-5 | CASSKQETQYF | TGTGCCAGCAGTAAACAAGAGACCCAGTACTTC
. | few | TRBJ2-3 | TRBV7-3 | CASSPGPGRQAQYF | TGTGCCAGCAGCCCAGGGCCGGGGCGGCAAGCGCAGTATTTT
TRBD1 | once | TRBJ1-5 | TRBV29-1 | CSVKEDRDSPQHF | TGCAGCGTAAAAGAAGACCGGGACAGTCCCCAGCATTTT
TRBD1 | once | TRBJ1-5 | TRBV28 | CAGAQGTANSNQPQHF | TGTGCCGGAGCCCAAGGGACAGCAAATAGCAATCAGCCCCAGCATTTT
. | . | TRBJ1-1 | TRBV4-1 | CASSLGQYTEAFF | TGCGCCAGCTCATTGGGTCAATACACTGAAGCTTTCTTT
TRBD1 | . | TRBJ2-3 | TRBV11-3 | CASSFGTGSTDTQYF | TGTGCCAGCAGCTTCGGGACAGGGTCCACAGATACGCAGTATTTT
. | . | TRBJ2-5 | TRBV30 | CAWSDPRLEVETQYF | TGTGCCTGGAGTGACCCTCGTTTGGAGGTAGAGACCCAGTACTTC
. | . | TRBJ1-1 | TRBV18 | CASSPRKGSLNEAFF | TGTGCCAGCTCACCAAGAAAGGGGTCCCTAAATGAAGCTTTCTTT
. | many | TRBJ2-7 | TRBV21-1 | CASSNRVQARGSYEQYF | TGTGCCAGCAGCAACCGAGTCCAGGCGCGAGGCTCCTACGAGCAGTACTTC
. | . | TRBJ2-3 | TRBV20-1 | CSAREDTQYF | TGCAGTGCTAGAGAAGATACGCAGTATTTT
. | . | TRBJ1-4 | TRBV7-2 | CASSLARTKNEKLFF | TGTGCCAGCAGCTTAGCGCGAACTAAGAATGAAAAACTGTTTTTT
TRBD1 | . | TRBJ1-2 | TRBV5-4 | CASSLTGGAGFDGYTF | TGTGCCAGCAGCTTGACAGGGGGCGCAGGTTTCGATGGCTACACCTTC
. | . | TRBJ2-1 | TRBV15 | CATSRDHGSTYNEQFF | TGTGCCACCAGCAGAGATCACGGGAGCACCTACAATGAGCAGTTCTTC
TRBD1 | once | TRBJ1-2 | TRBV29-1 | CSVEGQGVNYGYTF | TGCAGCGTTGAAGGACAGGGGGTGAACTATGGCTACACCTTC
TRBD1 | . | TRBJ1-5 | TRBV6-5 | CASSYSGQGGNQPQHF | TGTGCCAGCAGTTACTCCGGACAGGGAGGCAATCAGCCCCAGCATTTT
TRBD2 | . | TRBJ2-7 | TRBV6-6 | CASSYSSGGRGEQYF | TGTGCCAGCAGTTACTCGTCCGGCGGGAGGGGAGAGCAGTACTTC
TRBD1 | once | TRBJ2-5 | TRBV6-1 | CASSGRNRGRGETQYF | TGTGCCAGCAGTGGGAGGAACAGGGGGCGCGGGGAGACCCAGTACTTC
. | . | TRBJ1-4 | TRBV28 | CASSLLPRGMFF | TGTGCCAGCAGTTTATTGCCCCGGGGGATGTTTTTT
TRBD2 | . | TRBJ2-1 | TRBV7-7 | CASSLRVAGVGEQFF | TGTGCCAGCAGCTTAAGGGTAGCGGGAGTGGGAGAGCAGTTCTTC
. | . | TRBJ2-5 | TRBV7-2 | CASRQDSRETQYF | TGTGCCAGCCGACAAGACAGTAGAGAGACCCAGTACTTC
. | few | TRBJ2-1 | TRBV6-1 | CASSVVWDAAREQFF | TGTGCCAGCAGTGTGGTCTGGGACGCAGCCCGTGAGCAGTTCTTC
TRBD2 | . | TRBJ2-1 | TRBV6-1 | CASSGALADLYNEQFF | TGTGCCAGCAGTGGGGCACTAGCGGACCTGTACAATGAGCAGTTCTTC
. | . | TRBJ2-1 | TRBV5-6 | CASSYSPSNEQFF | TGTGCCAGCAGCTACTCCCCCTCGAATGAGCAGTTCTTC
. | . | TRBJ2-7 | TRBV4-1 | CASSRSRSYEQYF | TGCGCCAGCAGCCGATCACGCTCCTACGAGCAGTACTTC
. | . | TRBJ1-4 | TRBV4-1 | CASSQPGATNEKLFF | TGCGCCAGCAGCCAACCAGGGGCAACTAATGAAAAACTGTTTTTT
TRBD2 | . | TRBJ2-3 | TRBV15 | CATSIRSGGVTDTQYF | TGTGCCACCAGCATCCGTAGCGGGGGGGTCACAGATACGCAGTATTTT
. | . | TRBJ1-1 | TRBV6-1 | CASRKGRDNTEAFF | TGTGCCAGCAGAAAGGGTCGGGATAACACTGAAGCTTTCTTT
. | . | TRBJ2-2 | TRBV6-5 | CASSPNTGTGELFF | TGTGCCAGCAGTCCAAACACGGGCACCGGGGAGCTGTTTTTT
. | . | TRBJ1-3 | TRBV15 | CATSRDGDKRRNTIYF | TGTGCCACCAGCAGAGACGGAGACAAAAGGAGAAACACCATATATTTT
TRBD1 | . | TRBJ1-4 | TRBV7-6 | CASSRTYLGQGRRNEKLFF | TGTGCCAGCAGCCGAACATACCTCGGACAGGGAAGGAGGAATGAAAAACTGTTTTTT
. | . | TRBJ1-1 | TRBV11-2 | CASSLDGLLNTEAFF | TGTGCCAGCAGCTTAGACGGCCTTTTGAACACTGAAGCTTTCTTT
. | . | TRBJ2-5 | TRBV5-4 | CASSRGYRETQYF | TGTGCCAGCAGCCGGGGATATAGGGAGACCCAGTACTTC
. | . | TRBJ2-1 | TRBV11-3 | CASAPASAVNEQFF | TGTGCCAGCGCCCCGGCTAGCGCTGTCAATGAGCAGTTCTTC
. | . | TRBJ2-7 | TRBV14 | CASSQQKGTGQYF | TGTGCCAGCAGCCAACAAAAGGGGACCGGGCAGTACTTC
TRBD2 | once | TRBJ2-5 | TRBV4-1 | CASSQERGGEQETQYF | TGCGCCAGCAGCCAAGAGAGGGGAGGGGAACAAGAGACCCAGTACTTC
TRBD2 | once | TRBJ2-1 | TRBV9 | CASSELLVGASGSRNEQFF | TGTGCCAGCAGCGAGCTGCTAGTGGGGGCTAGCGGGAGTAGGAATGAGCAGTTCTTC
TRBD1 | few | TRBJ1-5 | TRBV9 | CASSTTGDYQPQHF | TGTGCCAGCAGCACCACAGGGGATTATCAGCCCCAGCATTTT
TRBD1 | few | TRBJ2-1 | TRBV5-8 | CASSHRDRGYNEQFF | TGTGCCAGCAGCCACCGGGACAGGGGCTACAATGAGCAGTTCTTC
. | . | TRBJ2-2 | TRBV18 | CASSPPWGIGPGELFF | TGTGCCAGCTCACCACCGTGGGGGATCGGGCCCGGGGAGCTGTTTTTT
. | . | TRBJ1-1 | TRBV10-3 | CAISEGSLGEAFF | TGTGCCATCAGTGAGGGAAGCCTGGGAGAAGCTTTCTTT
. | . | TRBJ1-2 | TRBV6-5 | CASSWGGGSGYTF | TGTGCCAGCAGTTGGGGGGGAGGGAGTGGCTACACCTTC
TRBD2 | few | TRBJ2-7 | TRBV2 | CASSVGTSGPYEQYF | TGTGCCAGCAGTGTTGGGACTAGCGGACCCTACGAGCAGTACTTC
. | . | TRBJ2-5 | TRBV18 | CASSPGRTDQETQYF | TGTGCCAGCTCACCAGGTCGGACAGATCAAGAGACCCAGTACTTC
. | . | TRBJ2-3 | TRBV28 | CASSKGTAITDTQYF | TGTGCCAGCAGTAAAGGGACCGCTATCACAGATACGCAGTATTTT
. | . | TRBJ2-5 | TRBV5-4 | CASSFHRRAYQETQYF | TGTGCCAGCAGCTTCCATCGCCGAGCGTACCAAGAGACCCAGTACTTC
. | . | TRBJ2-5 | TRBV5-1 | CASRETLRDFQETQYF | TGCGCCAGCAGGGAGACCTTGAGGGACTTCCAAGAGACCCAGTACTTC
. | . | TRBJ2-5 | TRBV2 | CASSVRGSRETQYF | TGTGCCAGCAGTGTACGGGGGAGCCGGGAGACCCAGTACTTC
. | . | TRBJ2-1 | TRBV29-1 | CSVDPKGNEQFF | TGCAGCGTTGACCCAAAGGGGAATGAGCAGTTCTTC
TRBD1 | . | TRBJ2-4 | TRBV10-2 | CATRQGVGWDIQYF | TGCGCCACCCGACAGGGGGTCGGTTGGGACATTCAGTACTTC
TRBD1 | . | TRBJ2-7 | TRBV5-8 | CASSVGQIRSYEQYF | TGTGCCAGCAGCGTGGGACAGATCCGATCCTACGAGCAGTACTTC
. | once | TRBJ2-7 | TRBV28 | CASSVVGSSIDFSREQYF | TGTGCCAGCAGCGTGGTCGGGTCTAGTATCGACTTTTCCCGGGAGCAGTACTTC
. | . | TRBJ1-2 | TRBV12-5 | CASAPGHNYGYTF | TGTGCTAGTGCCCCGGGGCATAACTATGGCTACACCTTC
. | . | TRBJ2-3 | TRBV7-3 | CASSPQVDGTDTQYF | TGTGCCAGCAGCCCCCAGGTTGATGGCACAGATACGCAGTATTTT
. | . | TRBJ1-2 | TRBV19 | CASAQGGLYGYTF | TGTGCCAGTGCCCAGGGAGGTCTCTATGGCTACACCTTC
. | . | TRBJ1-4 | TRBV27 | CASSLSIRGIREKLFF | TGTGCCAGCAGTTTATCGATTCGGGGGATTCGGGAAAAACTGTTTTTT
. | many | TRBJ1-4 | TRBV5-1 | CASSLGQVINEKLFF | TGCGCCAGCAGCCTGGGGCAGGTGATTAATGAAAAACTGTTTTTT
. | . | TRBJ2-1 | TRBV4-1 | CASSREFAYEQFF | TGCGCCAGCAGCCGAGAGTTTGCGTATGAGCAGTTCTTC
. | . | TRBJ1-1 | TRBV11-2 | CASSQNRRDTEAFF | TGTGCCAGCAGCCAAAACCGGAGGGACACTGAAGCTTTCTTT